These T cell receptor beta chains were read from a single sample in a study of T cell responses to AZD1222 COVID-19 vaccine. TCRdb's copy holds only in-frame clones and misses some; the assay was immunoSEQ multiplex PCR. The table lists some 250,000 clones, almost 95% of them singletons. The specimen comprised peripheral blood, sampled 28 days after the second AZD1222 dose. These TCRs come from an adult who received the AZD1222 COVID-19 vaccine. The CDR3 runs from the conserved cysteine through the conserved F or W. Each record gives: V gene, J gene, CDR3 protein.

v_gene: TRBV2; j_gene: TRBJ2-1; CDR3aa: CASTIYFGYNEQFF
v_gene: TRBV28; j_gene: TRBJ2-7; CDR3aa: CASSRAFSGSSYEQYF
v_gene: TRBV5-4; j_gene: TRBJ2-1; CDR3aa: CASSQDELAQSYNEQFF
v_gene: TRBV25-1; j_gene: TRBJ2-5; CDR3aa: CASRASWGEETQYF
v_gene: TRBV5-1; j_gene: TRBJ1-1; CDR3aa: CASSLGFGGRTEAFF
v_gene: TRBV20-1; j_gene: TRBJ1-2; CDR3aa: CSASWRDYGYTF
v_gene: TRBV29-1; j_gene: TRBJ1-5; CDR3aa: CSVEGENNQPQHF
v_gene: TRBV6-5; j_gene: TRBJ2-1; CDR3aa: CASSYRTSVYNEQFF
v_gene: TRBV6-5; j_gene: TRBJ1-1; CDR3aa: CASRDREWTEAFF
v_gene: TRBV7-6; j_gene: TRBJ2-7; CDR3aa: CASSPGGYEQYF
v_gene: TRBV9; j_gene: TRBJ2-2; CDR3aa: CASSQAAGLTGELFF
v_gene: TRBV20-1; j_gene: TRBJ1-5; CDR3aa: CSASQGGQPQHF
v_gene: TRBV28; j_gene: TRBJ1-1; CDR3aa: CASSSGTSVAEAFF
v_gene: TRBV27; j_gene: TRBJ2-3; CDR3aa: CASSITGLAGHTQYF
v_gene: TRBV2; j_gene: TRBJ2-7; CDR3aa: CASSEGGGTHEQYF
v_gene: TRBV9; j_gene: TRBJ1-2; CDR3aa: CASSVGGRSYGYTF
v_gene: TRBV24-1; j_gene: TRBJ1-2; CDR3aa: CATSDFRGDRGGYTF
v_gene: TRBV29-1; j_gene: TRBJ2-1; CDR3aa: CSVGDLRHNEQFF
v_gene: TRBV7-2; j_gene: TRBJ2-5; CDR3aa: CASSLSRRETQYF
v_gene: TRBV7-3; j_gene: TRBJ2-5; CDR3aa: CASSLGTGVAKETQYF
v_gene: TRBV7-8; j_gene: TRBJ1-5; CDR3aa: CASSLMGRQANQPQHF
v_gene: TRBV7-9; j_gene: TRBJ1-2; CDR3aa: CASSPRRDRGIGYTF
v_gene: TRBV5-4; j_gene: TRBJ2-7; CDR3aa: CASSPRDSTYEQYF
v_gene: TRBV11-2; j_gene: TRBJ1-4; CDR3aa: CASSSLGVLNEKLFF
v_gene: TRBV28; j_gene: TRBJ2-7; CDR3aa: CASSPRAGSYEQYF
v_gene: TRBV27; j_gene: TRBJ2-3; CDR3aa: CASSQTLGAQYF
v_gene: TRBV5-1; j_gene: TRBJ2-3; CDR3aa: CASSWELAGERDTQYF
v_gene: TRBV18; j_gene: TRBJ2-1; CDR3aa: CASSPLGTGSSYNEQFF
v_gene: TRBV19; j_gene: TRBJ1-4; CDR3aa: CASSKGGAGSTEKLFF
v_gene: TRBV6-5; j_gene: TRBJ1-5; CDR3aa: CASSSLDGGGQPQHF
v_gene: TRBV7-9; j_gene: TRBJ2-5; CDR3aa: CASSLVGSETQYF
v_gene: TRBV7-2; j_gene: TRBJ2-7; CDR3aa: CASSVGTGGSYEQYF
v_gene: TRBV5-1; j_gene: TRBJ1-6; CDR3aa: CASSFRTIDNSPLHF
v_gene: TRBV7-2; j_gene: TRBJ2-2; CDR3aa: CASSPGVGELFF
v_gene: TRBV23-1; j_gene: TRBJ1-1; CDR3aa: CASSLEGGRNTEAFF
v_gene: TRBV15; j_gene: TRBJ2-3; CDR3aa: CATSRPWGDTDTQYF
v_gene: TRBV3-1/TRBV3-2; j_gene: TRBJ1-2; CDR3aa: CASSQLTGNYGYTF
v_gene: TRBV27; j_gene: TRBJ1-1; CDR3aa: CASSFLQGGTEAFF
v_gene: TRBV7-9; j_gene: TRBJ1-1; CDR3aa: CASSSPQQGRTLF
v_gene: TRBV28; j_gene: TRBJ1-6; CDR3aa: CASSFRGANSPLHF
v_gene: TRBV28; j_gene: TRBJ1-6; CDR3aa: CASRVGQGISPLHF